This T cell receptor (beta chain) came from a study of beta chain features in type 1 diabetes. The purity of all sorted populations exceeded 95%. This clone has just a few counts. The antigen is not known. Points from the study as a whole: Within the patient group, naive, central memory and Treg TCRB repertoires appeared more similar to each other than within healthy donors.

The investigators reverse transcribed all of the isolated RNA, so they sequenced expressed TCRB transcripts. The method was immunoSEQ multiplex PCR; TCRdb's version includes in-frame clones alone and lacks a portion of them. The table includes fewer than 650,000 clones, around 16% detected once. The V gene's germline CDR1 is ENHRY and CDR2 SYGVKD. V lost 5 bases and J lost 12; bases outside the gene matches: 6. This CDR3 region has 13 residues. The specimen sequenced was naive CD4+ T cells from blood. The rearrangement joins TRBV10-3 to TRBJ2-1; 11 bases are shared with TRBD2. The sequence came from a man aged 18 to 30 in good health. CDR3 residues: CAISSSGRDLQFF. CDR3 in DNA: TGTGCCATCAGTAGTAGCGGGAGGGACTTGCAGTTCTTC.